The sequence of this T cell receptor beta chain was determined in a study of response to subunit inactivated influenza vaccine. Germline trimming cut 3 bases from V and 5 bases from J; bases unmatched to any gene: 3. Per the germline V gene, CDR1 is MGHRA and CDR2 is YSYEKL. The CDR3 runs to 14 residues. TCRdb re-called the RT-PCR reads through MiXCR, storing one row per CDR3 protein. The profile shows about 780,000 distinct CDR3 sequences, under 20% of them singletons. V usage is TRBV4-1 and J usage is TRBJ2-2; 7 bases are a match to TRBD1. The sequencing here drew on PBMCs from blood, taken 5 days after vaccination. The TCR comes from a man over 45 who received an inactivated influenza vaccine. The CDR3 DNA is TGCGCCAGCAGCCAGTCGACAGGGACCGGGGAGCTGTTTTTT. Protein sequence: CASSQSTGTGELFF.